This is a list of T cell receptor beta chains from one sample in a study of blood T cell repertoires in COVID-19. Clones were read by immunoSEQ multiplex PCR, and TCRdb kept only the in-frame ones, dropping some. Here the sample spans some 64,000 clones, just under 80% being singletons. Input material: peripheral blood. The receptor source for this set is a woman aged 60-75 years with acute or convalescent COVID-19. Each CDR3 is given without its conserved first and last residue. The order of the fields is V gene, CDR3 protein.

v_call: TRBV4-1
cdr3_aa: ASSQALAGGVTDTQY

v_call: TRBV15
cdr3_aa: ATSRDTVPGGYT

v_call: TRBV28
cdr3_aa: ASSLETGVLEKLF

v_call: TRBV9
cdr3_aa: ASSRGGTGELF

v_call: TRBV9
cdr3_aa: ASSGRGGRTQY

v_call: TRBV10-1
cdr3_aa: ASSDFAGESYEQY

v_call: TRBV28
cdr3_aa: ASGGASYNEQF

v_call: TRBV27
cdr3_aa: ASSFFGVNQPQH

v_call: TRBV6-2/TRBV6-3
cdr3_aa: ASSPHRVRNTEAF

v_call: TRBV10-3
cdr3_aa: AISDRSSSNTGELF

v_call: TRBV5-1
cdr3_aa: ASSLGGGGNNEQF

v_call: TRBV28
cdr3_aa: ASTPPNAQPQH

v_call: TRBV29-1
cdr3_aa: SVRNAGGNEQF

v_call: TRBV5-1
cdr3_aa: ASSLAASGLTAGIQY

v_call: TRBV18
cdr3_aa: ASSPPLGALSSYEQY

v_call: TRBV9
cdr3_aa: ASAEKGGGVENIQY

v_call: TRBV28
cdr3_aa: ASSLVAGVARDYGYT

v_call: TRBV28
cdr3_aa: ASSSHLGYT

v_call: TRBV9
cdr3_aa: ASSVGRDYGYT

v_call: TRBV7-2
cdr3_aa: ASSPQIIRYGYT

v_call: TRBV28
cdr3_aa: ASSLDRGGRYNEQF

v_call: TRBV20-1
cdr3_aa: SAGDRAGYT

v_call: TRBV27
cdr3_aa: ASSLSRAGDEQY

v_call: TRBV9
cdr3_aa: ASSVSGAGTDTQY